Below, one T cell receptor (beta chain) is given with its context. This sample stems from a study of neoadjuvant anti-PD-1 for oral cavity cancer. CDR3 length: 13 amino acids. The V end was cut by 2 bases, the J end by 7 bases, with 12 bases between. CDR1 is SEHNR, CDR2 FQNEAQ, per germline (reference sequence). Blood libraries mostly used roughly 500 ng genomic DNA, six replicates each. Libraries were prepared by immunoSEQ multiplex PCR; TCRdb keeps only in-frame clonotypes and omits some of them. In the table there are about 8,100 clones, roughly 62% of which are singletons. As to time point: after neoadjuvant nivolumab, at surgical resection.

This sequence was found in a person between 40 and 80 years old with oral cavity squamous cell carcinoma. This material consisted of PBMCs, taken after nivolumab (anti-PD-1) treatment. This rearrangement joins TRBV7-9 to TRBJ2-7; perhaps TRBD2 as D (5 bases). CDR3 loop: CASSLLGRGEQYF. The CDR3, as DNA: TGTGCCAGCAGCTTACTGGGTCGAGGGGAGCAGTACTTC. The full variable domain, its missing parts supplied by reference TRBV7-9 and TRBJ2-7, is DTGVSQNPRHKITKRGQNVTFRCDPISEHNRLYWYRQTLGQGPEFLTYFQNEAQLEKSRLLSDRFSAERPKGSFSTLEIQRTEQGDSAMYLCASSLLGRGEQYFGPGTRLTVT.